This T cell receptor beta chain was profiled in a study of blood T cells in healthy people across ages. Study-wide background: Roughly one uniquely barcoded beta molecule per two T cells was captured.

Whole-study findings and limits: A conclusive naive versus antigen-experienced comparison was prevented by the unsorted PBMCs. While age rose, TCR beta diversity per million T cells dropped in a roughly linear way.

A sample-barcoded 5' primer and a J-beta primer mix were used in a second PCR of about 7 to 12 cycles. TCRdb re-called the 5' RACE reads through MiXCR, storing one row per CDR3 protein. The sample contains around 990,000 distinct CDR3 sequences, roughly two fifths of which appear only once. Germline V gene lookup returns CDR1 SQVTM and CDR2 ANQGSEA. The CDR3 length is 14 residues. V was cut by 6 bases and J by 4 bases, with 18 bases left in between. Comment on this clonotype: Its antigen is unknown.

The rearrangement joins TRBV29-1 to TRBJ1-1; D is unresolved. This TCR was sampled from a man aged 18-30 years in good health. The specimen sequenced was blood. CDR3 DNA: TGCAGCGTCCCGGCCGGGGAAATTACCACTGAAGCTTTCTTT. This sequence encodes CSVPAGEITTEAFF.